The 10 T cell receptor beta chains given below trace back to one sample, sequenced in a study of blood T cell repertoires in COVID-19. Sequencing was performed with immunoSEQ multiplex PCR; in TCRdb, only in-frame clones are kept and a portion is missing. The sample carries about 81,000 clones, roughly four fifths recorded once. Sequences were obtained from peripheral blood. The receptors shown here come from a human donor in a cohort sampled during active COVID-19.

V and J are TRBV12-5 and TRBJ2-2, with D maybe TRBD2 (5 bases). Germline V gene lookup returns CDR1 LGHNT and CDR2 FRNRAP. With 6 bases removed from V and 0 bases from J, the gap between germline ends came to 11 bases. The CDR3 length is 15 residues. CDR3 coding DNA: TGTGCTAGTGGGCCGGGGAGTACGAACACCGGGGAGCTGTTTTTT. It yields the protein CASGPGSTNTGELFF. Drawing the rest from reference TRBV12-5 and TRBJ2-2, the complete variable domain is DARVTQTPRHKVTEMGQEVTMRCQPILGHNTVFWYRQTMMQGLELLAYFRNRAPLDDSGMPKDRFSAEMPDATLATLKIQPSEPRDSAVYFCASGPGSTNTGELFFGEGSRLTVL.

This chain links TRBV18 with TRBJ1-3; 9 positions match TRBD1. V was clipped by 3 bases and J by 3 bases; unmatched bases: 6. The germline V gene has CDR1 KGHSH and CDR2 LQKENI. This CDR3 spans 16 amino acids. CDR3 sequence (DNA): TGTGCCAGCTCACCCCTCACAGGGGGCGATGGAAACACCATATATTTT. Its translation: CASSPLTGGDGNTIYF.

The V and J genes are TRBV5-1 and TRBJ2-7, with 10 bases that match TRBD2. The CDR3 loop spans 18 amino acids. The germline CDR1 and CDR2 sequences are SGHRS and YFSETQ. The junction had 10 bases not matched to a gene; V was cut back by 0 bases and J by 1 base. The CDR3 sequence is CASSLAASGGSTSYEQYF. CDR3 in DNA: TGCGCCAGCAGCTTGGCCGCTAGCGGGGGCTCAACTTCCTACGAGCAGTACTTC. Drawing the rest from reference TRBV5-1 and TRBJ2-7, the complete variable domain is KAGVTQTPRYLIKTRGQQVTLSCSPISGHRSVSWYQQTPGQGLQFLFEYFSETQRNKGNFPGRFSGRQFSNSRSEMNVSTLELGDSALYLCASSLAASGGSTSYEQYFGPGTRLTVT.

The CDR3: CASRSAGGGTEAFF. CDR3 bases: TGTGCCAGTAGATCGGCAGGAGGAGGGACTGAAGCTTTCTTT. The chain recombines TRBV19 with TRBJ1-1; D is ambiguous. In germline, CDR1 is LNHDA, CDR2 SQIVND (reference sequence). The CDR3 loop spans 14 amino acids. V was trimmed by 6 bases and J by 5 bases, leaving 16 bases between them.

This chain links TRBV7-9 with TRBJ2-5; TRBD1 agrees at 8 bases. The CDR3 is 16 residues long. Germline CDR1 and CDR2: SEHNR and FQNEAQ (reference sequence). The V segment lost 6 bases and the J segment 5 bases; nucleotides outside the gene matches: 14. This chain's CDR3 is CASRLDRASSGETQYF. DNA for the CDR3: TGTGCCAGCAGACTGGACAGGGCGTCCTCGGGGGAGACCCAGTACTTC.

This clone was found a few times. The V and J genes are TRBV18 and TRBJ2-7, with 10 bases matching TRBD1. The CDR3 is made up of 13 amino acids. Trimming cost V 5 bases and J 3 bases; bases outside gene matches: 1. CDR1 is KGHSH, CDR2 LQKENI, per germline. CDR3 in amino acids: CASSGTGVYEQYF. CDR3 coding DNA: TGTGCCAGCTCAGGGACAGGGGTCTACGAGCAGTACTTC. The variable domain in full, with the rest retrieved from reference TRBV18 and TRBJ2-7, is NAGVMQNPRHLVRRRGQEARLRCSPMKGHSHVYWYRQLPEEGLKFMVYLQKENIIDESGMPKERFSAEFPKEGPSILRIQQVVRGDSAAYFCASSGTGVYEQYFGPGTRLTVT.

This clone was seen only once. The CDR3 nucleotides are TGTGCCAGCAGAACTGGGACAGGGAGTATTTACTCTGGGGCCAACGTCCTGACTTTC. This translates into CASRTGTGSIYSGANVLTF. This chain connects TRBV5-5 to TRBJ2-6; 9 bases are a match to TRBD1. V shed 5 bases and J 0 bases; nucleotides not matched to a gene: 12. Germline V CDR1 and CDR2: SGHKS, YYEKEE (reference sequence). The length of the CDR3 is 19 residues. The whole variable domain, remainder taken from reference TRBV5-5 and TRBJ2-6, is DAGVTQSPTHLIKTRGQQVTLRCSPISGHKSVSWYQQVLGQGPQFIFQYYEKEERGRGNFPDRFSARQFPNYSSELNVNALLLGDSALYLCASRTGTGSIYSGANVLTFGAGSRLTVL.

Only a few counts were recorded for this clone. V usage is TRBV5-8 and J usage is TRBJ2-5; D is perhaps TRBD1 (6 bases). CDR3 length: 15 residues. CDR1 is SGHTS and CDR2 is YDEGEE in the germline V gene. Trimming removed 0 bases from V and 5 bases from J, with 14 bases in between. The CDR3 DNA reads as TGTGCCAGCAGCTTGGGGACAGACGGATGGGAGACCCAGTACTTC. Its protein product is CASSLGTDGWETQYF. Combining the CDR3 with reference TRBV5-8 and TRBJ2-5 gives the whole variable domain EAGVTQSPTHLIKTRGQQATLRCSPISGHTSVYWYQQALGLGLQFLLWYDEGEERNRGNFPPRFSGRQFPNYSSELNVNALELEDSALYLCASSLGTDGWETQYFGPGTRLLVL.

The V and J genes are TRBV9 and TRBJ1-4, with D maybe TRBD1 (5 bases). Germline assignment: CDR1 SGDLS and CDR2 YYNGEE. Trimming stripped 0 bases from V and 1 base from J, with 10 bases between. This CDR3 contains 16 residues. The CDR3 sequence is CASSVAGGLTNEKLFF. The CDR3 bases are TGTGCCAGCAGCGTAGCCGGGGGGTTAACTAATGAAAAACTGTTTTTT.

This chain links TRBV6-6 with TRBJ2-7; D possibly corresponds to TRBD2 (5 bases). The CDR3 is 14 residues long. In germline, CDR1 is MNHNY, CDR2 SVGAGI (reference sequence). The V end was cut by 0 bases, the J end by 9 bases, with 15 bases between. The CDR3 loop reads CASSYSEVMALQYF. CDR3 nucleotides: TGTGCCAGCAGTTACTCGGAGGTAATGGCTTTGCAGTACTTC.